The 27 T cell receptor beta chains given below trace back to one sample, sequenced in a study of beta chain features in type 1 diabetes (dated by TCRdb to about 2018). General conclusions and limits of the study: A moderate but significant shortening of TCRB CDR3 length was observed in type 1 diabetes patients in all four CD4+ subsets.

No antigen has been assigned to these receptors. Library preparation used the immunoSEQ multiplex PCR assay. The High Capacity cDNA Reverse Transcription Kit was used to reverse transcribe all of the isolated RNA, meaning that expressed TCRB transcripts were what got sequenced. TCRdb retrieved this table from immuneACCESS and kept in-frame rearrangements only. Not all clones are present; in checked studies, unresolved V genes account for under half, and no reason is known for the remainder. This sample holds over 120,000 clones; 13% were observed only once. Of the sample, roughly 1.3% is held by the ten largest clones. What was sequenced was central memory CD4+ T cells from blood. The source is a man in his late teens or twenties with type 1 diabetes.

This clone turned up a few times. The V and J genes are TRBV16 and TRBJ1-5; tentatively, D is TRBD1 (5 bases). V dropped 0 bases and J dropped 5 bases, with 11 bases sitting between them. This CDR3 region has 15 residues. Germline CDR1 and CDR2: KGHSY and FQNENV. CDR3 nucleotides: TGTGCCAGCAGCCAATCTAGGTCGGGGGATCAGCCCCAGCATTTT. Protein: CASSQSRSGDQPQHF.

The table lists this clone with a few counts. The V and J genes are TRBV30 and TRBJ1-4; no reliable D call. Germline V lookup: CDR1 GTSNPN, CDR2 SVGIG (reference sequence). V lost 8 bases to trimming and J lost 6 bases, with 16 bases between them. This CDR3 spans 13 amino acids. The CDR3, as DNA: TGTGCCCTCACTCTAGGGCCTTATGAAAAACTGTTTTTT. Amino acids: CALTLGPYEKLFF.

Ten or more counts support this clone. For the CDR3, the DNA is TGTGCCTGGAGCGCACTAAGGCATCAGCCCCAGCATTTT. This encodes CAWSALRHQPQHF. The chain employs TRBV30 and TRBJ1-5; D ambiguous. This CDR3 is 13 amino acids long. Germline V gene data show CDR1 as GTSNPN and CDR2 as SVGIG (reference sequence). Trimming left V 3 bases short and J 5 bases short, with 11 bases between.

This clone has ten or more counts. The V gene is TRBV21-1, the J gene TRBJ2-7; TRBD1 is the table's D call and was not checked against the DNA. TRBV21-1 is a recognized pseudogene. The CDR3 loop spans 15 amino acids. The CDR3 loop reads CASSKERDISYEQYF. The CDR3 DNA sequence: TGTGCCAGCAGCAAAGAACGGGACATCTCCTACGAGCAGTACTTC.

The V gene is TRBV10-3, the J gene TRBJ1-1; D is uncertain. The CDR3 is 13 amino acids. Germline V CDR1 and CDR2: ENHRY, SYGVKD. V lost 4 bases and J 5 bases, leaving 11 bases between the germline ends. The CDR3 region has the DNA TGTGCCATCAGTGGGCCCGGAGGGACTGAAGCTTTCTTT. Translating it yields CAISGPGGTEAFF.

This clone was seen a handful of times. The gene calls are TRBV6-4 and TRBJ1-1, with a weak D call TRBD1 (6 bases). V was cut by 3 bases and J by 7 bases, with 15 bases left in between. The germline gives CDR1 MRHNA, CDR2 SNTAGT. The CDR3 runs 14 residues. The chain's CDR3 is CASSETGQTGEAFF. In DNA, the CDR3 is TGTGCCAGCAGTGAAACAGGACAGACGGGTGAAGCTTTCTTT.

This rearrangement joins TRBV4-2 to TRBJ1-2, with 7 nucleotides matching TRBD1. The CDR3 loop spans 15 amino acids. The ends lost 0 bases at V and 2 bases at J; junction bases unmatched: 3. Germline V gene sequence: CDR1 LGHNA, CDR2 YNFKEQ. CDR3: CASSQDGTENYGYTF. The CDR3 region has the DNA TGTGCCAGCAGCCAAGATGGGACAGAAAACTATGGCTACACCTTC.

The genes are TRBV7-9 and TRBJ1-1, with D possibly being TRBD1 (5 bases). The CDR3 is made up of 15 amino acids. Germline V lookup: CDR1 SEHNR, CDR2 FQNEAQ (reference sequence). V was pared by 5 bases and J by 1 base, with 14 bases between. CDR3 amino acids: CASSPAGRQNTEAFF. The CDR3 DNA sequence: TGTGCCAGCAGCCCCGCAGGGCGACAGAACACTGAAGCTTTCTTT.

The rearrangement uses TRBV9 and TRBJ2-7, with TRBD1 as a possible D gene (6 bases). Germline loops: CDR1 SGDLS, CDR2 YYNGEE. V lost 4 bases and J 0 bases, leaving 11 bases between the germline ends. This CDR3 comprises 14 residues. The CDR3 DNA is TGTGCCAGCAGCCCAGGACAGCTCTCCTACGAGCAGTACTTC. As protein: CASSPGQLSYEQYF.

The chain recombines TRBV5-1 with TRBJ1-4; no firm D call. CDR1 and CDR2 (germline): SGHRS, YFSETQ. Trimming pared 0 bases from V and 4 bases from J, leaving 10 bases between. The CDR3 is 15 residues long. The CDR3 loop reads CASSLARAFNEKLFF. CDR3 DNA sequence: TGCGCCAGCAGCTTGGCCCGGGCCTTTAATGAAAAACTGTTTTTT.

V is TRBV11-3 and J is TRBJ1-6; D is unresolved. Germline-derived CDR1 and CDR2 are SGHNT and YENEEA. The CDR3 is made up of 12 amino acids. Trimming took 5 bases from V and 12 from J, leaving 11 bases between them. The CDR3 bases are TGTGCCAGCAGCCGCGCGACTGAACCCCTCCACTTT. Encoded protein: CASSRATEPLHF.

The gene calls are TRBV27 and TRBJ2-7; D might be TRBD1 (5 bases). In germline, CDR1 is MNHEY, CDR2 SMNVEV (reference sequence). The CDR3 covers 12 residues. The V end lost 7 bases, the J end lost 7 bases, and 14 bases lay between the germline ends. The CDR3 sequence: CASTGQGREQYF. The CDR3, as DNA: TGTGCCAGCACCGGACAAGGCAGGGAGCAGTACTTC.

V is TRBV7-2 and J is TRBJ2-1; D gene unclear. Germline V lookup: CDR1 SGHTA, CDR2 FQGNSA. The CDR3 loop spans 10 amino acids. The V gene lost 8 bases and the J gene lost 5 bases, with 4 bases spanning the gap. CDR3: CASGDNEQFF. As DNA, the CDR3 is TGTGCCAGCGGAGACAATGAGCAGTTCTTC. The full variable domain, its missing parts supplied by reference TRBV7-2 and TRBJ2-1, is GAGVSQSPSNKVTEKGKDVELRCDPISGHTALYWYRQSLGQGLEFLIYFQGNSAPDKSGLPSDRFSAERTGGSVSTLTIQRTQQEDSAVYLCASGDNEQFFGPGTRLTVL.

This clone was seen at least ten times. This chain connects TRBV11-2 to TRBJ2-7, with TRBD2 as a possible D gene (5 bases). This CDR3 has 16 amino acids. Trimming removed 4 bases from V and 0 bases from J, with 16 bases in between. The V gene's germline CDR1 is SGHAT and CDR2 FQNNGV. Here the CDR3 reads CASSSLAWASSYEQYF. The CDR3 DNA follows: TGTGCCAGCAGCTCGTTAGCGTGGGCCAGCTCCTACGAGCAGTACTTC.

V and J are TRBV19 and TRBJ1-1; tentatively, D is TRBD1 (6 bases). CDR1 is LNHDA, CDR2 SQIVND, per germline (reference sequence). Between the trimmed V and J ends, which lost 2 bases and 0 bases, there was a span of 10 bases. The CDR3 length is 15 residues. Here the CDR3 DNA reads TGTGCCAGTAGTATACAGGGGTGGATGAACACTGAAGCTTTCTTT. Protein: CASSIQGWMNTEAFF.

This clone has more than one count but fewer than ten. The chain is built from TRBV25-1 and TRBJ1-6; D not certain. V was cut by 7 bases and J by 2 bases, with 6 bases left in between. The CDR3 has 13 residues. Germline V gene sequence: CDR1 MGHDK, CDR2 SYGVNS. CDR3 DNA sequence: TGTGCCAGCACCAGGACCTATAATTCACCCCTCCACTTT. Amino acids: CASTRTYNSPLHF.

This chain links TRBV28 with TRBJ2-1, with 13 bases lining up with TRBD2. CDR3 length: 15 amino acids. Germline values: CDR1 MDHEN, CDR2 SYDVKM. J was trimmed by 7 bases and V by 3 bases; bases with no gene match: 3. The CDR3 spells CASSLGTSGVNEQFF. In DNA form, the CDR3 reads TGTGCCAGCAGTTTGGGGACTAGCGGGGTAAATGAGCAGTTCTTC.

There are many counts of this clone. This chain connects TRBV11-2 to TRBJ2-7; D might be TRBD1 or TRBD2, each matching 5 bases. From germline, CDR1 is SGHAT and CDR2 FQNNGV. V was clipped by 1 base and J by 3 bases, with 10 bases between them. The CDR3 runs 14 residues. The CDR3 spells CASSLGGSHYEQYF. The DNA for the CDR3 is TGTGCCAGCAGCTTAGGGGGGTCCCACTACGAGCAGTACTTC.

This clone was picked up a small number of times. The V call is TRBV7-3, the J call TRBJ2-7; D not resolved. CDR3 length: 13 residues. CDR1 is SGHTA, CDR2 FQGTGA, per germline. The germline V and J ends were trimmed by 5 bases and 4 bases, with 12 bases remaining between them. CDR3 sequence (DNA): TGTGCCAGCAGCCCCGCGCCGGGTTACGAGCAGTACTTC. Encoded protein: CASSPAPGYEQYF.

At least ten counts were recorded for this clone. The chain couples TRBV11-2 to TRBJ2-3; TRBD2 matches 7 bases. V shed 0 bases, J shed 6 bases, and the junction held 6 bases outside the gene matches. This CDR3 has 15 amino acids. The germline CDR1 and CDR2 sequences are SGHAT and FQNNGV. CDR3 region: CASSLDTSVYDTQYF. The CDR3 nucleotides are TGTGCCAGCAGCTTAGATACTAGCGTATACGATACGCAGTATTTT.

This chain's CDR3 is CASSSQGPSTDTQYF. DNA for the CDR3: TGTGCCAGCAGCTCACAGGGACCTAGCACAGATACGCAGTATTTT. The chain uses TRBV28 and TRBJ2-3, with D possibly being TRBD1 (6 bases). Germline CDR1 is MDHEN and CDR2 is SYDVKM. This CDR3 is built from 15 residues. Trimming removed 6 bases from V and 0 bases from J, with 13 bases in between.

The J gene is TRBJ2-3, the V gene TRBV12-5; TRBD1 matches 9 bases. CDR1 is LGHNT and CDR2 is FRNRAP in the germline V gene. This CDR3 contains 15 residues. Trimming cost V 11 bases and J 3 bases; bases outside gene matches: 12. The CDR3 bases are TGTGCTCCACCCGACCCGGGACAGGGTACAGATACGCAGTATTTT. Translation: CAPPDPGQGTDTQYF.

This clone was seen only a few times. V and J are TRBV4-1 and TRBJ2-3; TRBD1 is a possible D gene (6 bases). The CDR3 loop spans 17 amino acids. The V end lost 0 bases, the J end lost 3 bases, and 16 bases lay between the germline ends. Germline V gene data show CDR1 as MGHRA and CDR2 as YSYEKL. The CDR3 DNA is TGCGCCAGCAGCCAAGATGGGGGCAGACCTCGGACAGATACGCAGTATTTT. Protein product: CASSQDGGRPRTDTQYF.

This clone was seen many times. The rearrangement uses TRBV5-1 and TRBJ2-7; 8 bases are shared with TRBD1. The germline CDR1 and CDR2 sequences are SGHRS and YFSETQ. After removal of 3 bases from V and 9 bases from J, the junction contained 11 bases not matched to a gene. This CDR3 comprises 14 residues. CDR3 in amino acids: CASSSGQGYERQYF. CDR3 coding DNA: TGCGCCAGCAGCTCCGGACAGGGCTACGAGCGGCAGTACTTC.

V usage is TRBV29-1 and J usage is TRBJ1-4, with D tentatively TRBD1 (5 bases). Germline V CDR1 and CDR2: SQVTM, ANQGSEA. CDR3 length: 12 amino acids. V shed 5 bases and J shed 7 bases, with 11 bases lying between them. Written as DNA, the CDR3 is TGCAGCGTTACCACAGGTTCTGAAAAACTGTTTTTT. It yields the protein CSVTTGSEKLFF. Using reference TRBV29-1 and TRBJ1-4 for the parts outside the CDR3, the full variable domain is SAVISQKPSRDICQRGTSLTIQCQVDSQVTMMFWYRQQPGQSLTLIATANQGSEATYESGFVIDKFPISRPNLTFSTLTVSNMSPEDSSIYLCSVTTGSEKLFFGSGTQLSVL.

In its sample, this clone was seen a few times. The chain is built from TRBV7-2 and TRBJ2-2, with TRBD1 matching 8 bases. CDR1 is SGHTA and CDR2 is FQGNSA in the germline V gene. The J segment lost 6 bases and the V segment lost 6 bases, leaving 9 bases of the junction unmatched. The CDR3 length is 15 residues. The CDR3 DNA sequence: TGTGCCAGCAGGACCCACAGGGGGAAGGCCGGGGAGCTGTTTTTT. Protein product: CASRTHRGKAGELFF. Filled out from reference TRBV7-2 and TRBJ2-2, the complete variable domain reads GAGVSQSPSNKVTEKGKDVELRCDPISGHTALYWYRQSLGQGLEFLIYFQGNSAPDKSGLPSDRFSAERTGGSVSTLTIQRTQQEDSAVYLCASRTHRGKAGELFFGEGSRLTVL.

Here the CDR3 reads CASSLSVGVDGYTF. The CDR3 DNA reads as TGTGCCAGCAGTTTATCGGTGGGGGTGGATGGCTACACCTTC. The chain uses TRBV27 and TRBJ1-2; a possible D gene is TRBD1 (5 bases). The V gene's germline CDR1 is MNHEY and CDR2 SMNVEV (reference sequence). The CDR3 consists of 14 residues. V dropped 0 bases and J dropped 6 bases, with 11 bases sitting between them.